These 22 T cell receptor beta chains were all obtained from the same sample, sequenced in a study of post-analysis software for immune sequencing data. General study results and limits: The five TRBV segments detected at higher frequency in patients than in controls included TRBV5-6, TRBV5-1 and TRBV20-1.

Their cognate antigens are unknown. Unique molecular identifiers were present in the TCR beta cDNA libraries. Using its own MiXCR run on the PCR reads, TCRdb lists one record per CDR3 protein. The sample comprises 740,000 or so distinct CDR3 sequences, roughly 50% of which are singletons, and 4.6% rests with the top ten. The sequenced sample consisted of blood. Receptors were obtained from a girl aged 5-17 years with multiple sclerosis.

This clonotype has just a few counts. This rearrangement joins TRBV5-8 to TRBJ2-5, with unresolved D. CDR1 and CDR2 (germline): SGHTS, YDEGEE. CDR3 length equals 15 residues. Between the trimmed V and J ends, which lost 3 bases and 0 bases, there was a span of 12 bases. This CDR3 is CASSSSRWYQETQYF. DNA of the CDR3: TGTGCCAGCAGCTCGTCAAGGTGGTACCAAGAGACCCAGTACTTC.

The chain has TRBV14 and TRBJ1-4; D is uncertain. V was shortened by 0 bases and J by 10 bases, with 6 bases between the two germline ends. The CDR3 extends over 12 amino acids. Germline V gene data show CDR1 as SGHDN and CDR2 as FVKESK. Here the CDR3 reads CASSQDRVKLFF. The CDR3 coding sequence is TGTGCCAGCAGCCAAGATCGCGTAAAACTGTTTTTT.

This rearrangement joins TRBV6-6 to TRBJ2-1; D is unresolved. V lost 0 bases to trimming and J lost 10 bases, with 4 bases between them. The germline V gene encodes CDR1 MNHNY and CDR2 SVGAGI (reference sequence). There are 11 residues in the CDR3. The CDR3 protein is CASSYSLEQFF. CDR3 coding DNA: TGTGCCAGCAGTTACTCCCTGGAGCAGTTCTTC.

This clonotype was counted a few times. V is TRBV10-3 and J is TRBJ2-7; D is perhaps TRBD2 (6 bases). From germline, CDR1 is ENHRY and CDR2 SYGVKD. Trimming removed 6 bases from V and 3 bases from J, with 18 bases in between. The CDR3 loop spans 15 amino acids. The CDR3 DNA is TGTGCCATCAGGGATCCTGTGCGGGGAGACTACGAGCAGTACTTC. Protein: CAIRDPVRGDYEQYF.

This clonotype came up once. The gene calls are TRBV7-9 and TRBJ1-1; TRBD1 is a possible D gene (5 bases). From germline, CDR1 is SEHNR and CDR2 FQNEAQ (reference sequence). The CDR3 has 14 amino acids. The V gene lost 5 bases and the J gene lost 4 bases, with 14 bases spanning the gap. DNA for the CDR3: TGTGCCAGCAGCCCTTTTGGGGGAACCACTGAAGCTTTCTTT. It encodes CASSPFGGTTEAFF. Full variable domain (remainder filled in from reference TRBV7-9 and TRBJ1-1): DTGVSQNPRHKITKRGQNVTFRCDPISEHNRLYWYRQTLGQGPEFLTYFQNEAQLEKSRLLSDRFSAERPKGSFSTLEIQRTEQGDSAMYLCASSPFGGTTEAFFGQGTRLTVV.

The chain links TRBV7-8 to TRBJ2-1, with 11 bases aligning to TRBD1. Germline CDR1 reads SGHVS; CDR2 reads FQNEAQ. V lost 4 bases and J lost 4; bases outside the gene matches: 6. The CDR3 contains 16 residues. CDR3 nucleotides: TGTGCCAGCAGCTCTAGCAGGGACAGGGGGTACAATGAGCAGTTCTTC. Amino acids: CASSSSRDRGYNEQFF.

The genes are TRBV7-2 and TRBJ2-5; TRBD1 or TRBD2 may be the D gene (7 bases each). Germline CDR1 reads SGHTA; CDR2 reads FQGNSA. Trimming removed 3 bases at V and 2 bases at J, with 16 bases between. This CDR3 has 16 residues. The CDR3 here is CASSFQGGARQETQYF. The CDR3 nucleotides are TGTGCCAGCAGCTTCCAGGGGGGGGCAAGACAAGAGACCCAGTACTTC.

V gene TRBV20-1 combines with J gene TRBJ2-5; no reliable D call. The V gene's germline CDR1 is DFQATT and CDR2 SNEGSKA (reference sequence). CDR3 length: 13 amino acids. Trimming took 5 bases from V and 3 from J, leaving 13 bases between them. The CDR3 DNA follows: TGCAGTGCTCAGGTCGGAAGAGAAGAGACCCAGTACTTC. Residues: CSAQVGREETQYF.

The chain uses TRBV15 and TRBJ1-2, with D tentatively TRBD1 (5 bases). Germline loops: CDR1 LNHNV, CDR2 YYDKDF (reference sequence). V was clipped by 4 bases and J by 4 bases, with 10 bases between them. This CDR3 spans 13 amino acids. The CDR3 sequence is CATSNHRPYGYTF. The CDR3 DNA reads as TGTGCCACCAGCAATCACAGGCCCTATGGCTACACCTTC.

This clonotype was detected only a few times. The chain couples TRBV20-1 to TRBJ2-1; D may be TRBD2 (5 bases). The CDR3 is made up of 15 amino acids. Trimming left V 2 bases short and J 10 bases short, with 21 bases between. The germline V gene has CDR1 DFQATT and CDR2 SNEGSKA (reference sequence). CDR3 region: CSARTLGSVWEEQFF. CDR3 sequence (DNA): TGCAGTGCTAGAACGTTAGGTAGCGTTTGGGAAGAGCAGTTCTTC.

This chain uses TRBV20-1 with TRBJ2-1, with 10 positions matching TRBD2. With 6 bases clipped from V and 0 bases from J, the junction kept 5 bases outside the gene matches. Germline CDR1 is DFQATT and CDR2 is SNEGSKA (reference sequence). The CDR3 runs to 15 residues. Here the CDR3 reads CSAIPSGSSYNEQFF. The CDR3, as DNA: TGCAGTGCCATTCCTAGCGGGAGCTCCTACAATGAGCAGTTCTTC.

V gene TRBV9 combines with J gene TRBJ2-5; D may be TRBD1 or TRBD2 (5 bases each). Germline V gene data show CDR1 as SGDLS and CDR2 as YYNGEE. V lost 0 bases and J 9 bases, leaving 15 bases between the germline ends. The CDR3 is 14 residues long. The CDR3 region is CASSVVPGYGAQYF. DNA of the CDR3: TGTGCCAGCAGCGTAGTCCCAGGGTACGGGGCCCAGTACTTC.

This rearrangement joins TRBV11-2 to TRBJ2-7; 8 bases fit TRBD2. Germline V gene sequence: CDR1 SGHAT, CDR2 FQNNGV. V gave up 3 bases and J gave up 1 base; unmatched junction bases: 14. The CDR3 runs 18 residues. CDR3 amino acids: CASSFSTNGRAWSYEQYF. In nucleotides, the CDR3 is TGTGCCAGCAGCTTCTCGACTAACGGGAGGGCTTGGTCCTACGAGCAGTACTTC.

The J gene is TRBJ1-4, the V gene TRBV5-1; D not resolved. Germline CDR1 reads SGHRS; CDR2 reads YFSETQ. The CDR3 covers 15 residues. Trimming took 0 bases from V and 4 from J, leaving 10 bases between them. This chain's CDR3 is CASSLGQVINEKLFF. The CDR3 coding sequence is TGCGCCAGCAGCTTGGGACAAGTTATTAATGAAAAACTGTTTTTT.

This clonotype was found a few times. The chain uses TRBV4-1 and TRBJ2-7; the D is unclear. The CDR3 is made up of 14 amino acids. V was shortened by 1 base and J by 3 bases, with 10 bases between the two germline ends. Per the germline V gene, CDR1 is MGHRA and CDR2 is YSYEKL. The CDR3 loop is CASSQVPGDYEQYF. The CDR3 DNA sequence: TGCGCCAGCAGCCAAGTCCCCGGAGACTACGAGCAGTACTTC.

This sequence joins TRBV29-1 and TRBJ1-2; tentatively, D is TRBD1 (6 bases). This CDR3 has 12 amino acids. Deletions cut 7 bases from V and 4 bases from J, with 13 bases between. CDR1 is SQVTM, CDR2 ANQGSEA, per germline. In nucleotides, the CDR3 is TGCAGCGCCTTCGGGGGCCCCTATGGCTACACCTTC. Its protein product is CSAFGGPYGYTF.

This clonotype was seen only a few times. The chain combines TRBV29-1 with TRBJ2-1, with D possibly matching TRBD2 (6 bases). CDR1 is SQVTM, CDR2 ANQGSEA, per germline. The CDR3 contains 15 residues. V lost 0 bases, J lost 2 bases, and 11 bases lay in between. The CDR3: CSVEERGRAYNEQFF. CDR3 bases: TGCAGCGTTGAAGAACGGGGGAGAGCCTACAATGAGCAGTTCTTC.

This chain joins TRBV11-2 and TRBJ2-5; 13 bases line up with TRBD2. CDR3 length equals 16 residues. CDR1 and CDR2 from the germline V gene are SGHAT and FQNNGV. V lost 3 bases to trimming and J lost 7 bases; unmatched junction nucleotides: 8. The CDR3 sequence is CASSFTSGRAAVTQYF. The DNA of the CDR3 is TGTGCCAGCAGCTTTACTAGCGGGAGGGCCGCAGTGACCCAGTACTTC.

J is TRBJ2-7 and V is TRBV12-3 or TRBV12-4; 14 bases are shared with TRBD2. The CDR3 extends over 17 amino acids. Losses at the gene ends were 6 bases for V and 0 bases for J; bases not matched to a gene: 7. The CDR3 DNA is TGTGCCAGCAGCAATCGTGGGACTAGCGGGAGCTCCTACGAGCAGTACTTC. Translating gives CASSNRGTSGSSYEQYF.

This chain joins TRBV29-1 and TRBJ2-1, with D perhaps TRBD1 or TRBD2 (5 bases each). The length of the CDR3 is 16 residues. V was shortened by 4 bases and J by 0 bases, with 16 bases between the two germline ends. Germline lookup yields CDR1 SQVTM and CDR2 ANQGSEA. The CDR3 nucleotides read TGCAGCGTTGTGGGGGTCAGGGTTCGCTCCTACAATGAGCAGTTCTTC. This encodes CSVVGVRVRSYNEQFF.

The CDR3 sequence is CASSEWGDTEAFF. CDR3 bases: TGTGCCAGCAGTGAATGGGGGGATACTGAAGCTTTCTTT. The V and J genes are TRBV6-1 and TRBJ1-1; maybe TRBD1 (5 bases). V lost 2 bases and J lost 5, with 9 bases in between. CDR3 size: 13 residues. Germline loops: CDR1 MNHNS, CDR2 SASEGT.

CDR3 loop: CASSGQPIQYF. CDR3 coding DNA: TGTGCCAGCAGTGGACAACCTATTCAGTACTTC. The chain joins TRBV6-1 to TRBJ2-4; D gene unclear. Germline CDR1 MNHNS, CDR2 SASEGT. Trimming removed 4 bases from V and 10 bases from J, with 8 bases in between. This CDR3 region has 11 residues.